A single T cell receptor (beta chain) is shown here with its context. The target of this receptor is not known. There are no base qualities to consult, and no much larger clone falls within one base. These data originate in a study of T cell changes during pregnancy in multiple sclerosis (dated by TCRdb to between 2018 and 2021). Background on the whole study: Changes in the T cell repertoire over the course of pregnancy were examined in this study in women with multiple sclerosis.

The library came from the immunoSEQ multiplex PCR assay. This is the immuneACCESS table as TCRdb keeps it, with only in-frame sequences that have V and J called. A part of the clones is gone; compared with another copy, unresolved V genes explain less than half, and the rest is unexplained. This sample is represented by 70,000 to 80,000 clones; more than 90% of them were singletons. Over 3.5% of the sample comes from the top ten. The germline V gene specifies MDHEN as CDR1 and SYDVKM as CDR2. V is clipped by 8 bases and J by 3 bases, and the sequence between their germline boundaries is 13 bases long. The CDR3 covers 14 residues, taking in both the cysteine and the phenylalanine. Of all the DNA, just the CDR3 is kept, 42 bases in frame from base 1.

The input for sequencing was peripheral blood, taken after pregnancy. This clonotype originated in a female donor in good health, enrolled as a control in a pregnancy study. The chain was built from TRBV28 and TRBJ2-2; the D region possibly corresponds to TRBD2 (5 bases align). The base sequence is TGTGCCAGCTCCATTCGGGGAGACACCGGGGAGCTGTTTTTT. The encoded protein is CASSIRGDTGELFF.